The present T cell receptor beta chain was sequenced within a study of beta chain features in type 1 diabetes. This clone has just a few counts. Its antigen is as yet unknown. The study's findings and limits: Type 1 diabetes patients had fewer VDJ junction insertions and more deletions. Moderate yet significant TCRB CDR3 shortening was seen in Type 1 diabetes patients in all four CD4+ subsets.

The study reverse transcribed the entire isolated RNA, so it sequenced expressed TCRB transcripts. The assay was immunoSEQ multiplex PCR, and TCRdb's table has in-frame clones only and misses some. The data hold about 270,000 clones, with about 13% observed a single time. Sampling consisted of one heparinised blood draw per donor, averaging about 116 mL. The CDR3 covers 15 residues. Germline assignment: CDR1 MRHNA and CDR2 SNTAGT. V dropped 4 bases and J dropped 3 bases, with 15 bases sitting between them. This sequence originates from a man aged 30 to 45 with type 1 diabetes. The V call is TRBV6-4, the J call TRBJ2-5; possibly TRBD1 for D (5 bases). Sequencing was done on a sample of naive CD4+ T cells from blood. This CDR3 is CASSAPGRGKETQYF. Here the CDR3 DNA reads TGTGCCAGCAGTGCACCCGGTAGGGGAAAAGAGACCCAGTACTTC.